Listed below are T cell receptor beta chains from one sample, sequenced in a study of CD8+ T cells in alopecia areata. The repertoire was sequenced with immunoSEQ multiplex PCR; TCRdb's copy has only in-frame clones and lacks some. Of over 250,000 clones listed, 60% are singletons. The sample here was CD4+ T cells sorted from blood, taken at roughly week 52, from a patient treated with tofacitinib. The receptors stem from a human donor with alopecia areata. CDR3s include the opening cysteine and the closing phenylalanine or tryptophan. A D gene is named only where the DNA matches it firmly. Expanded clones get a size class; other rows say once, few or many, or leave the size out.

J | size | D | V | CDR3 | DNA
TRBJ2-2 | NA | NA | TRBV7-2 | CASSTRTATGELFF | TGTGCCAGCAGCACCCGGACAGCCACCGGGGAGCTGTTTTTT
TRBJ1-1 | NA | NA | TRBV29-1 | CSVAGQGHKNTEAFF | TGCAGCGTTGCGGGGCAGGGGCACAAGAACACTGAAGCTTTCTTT
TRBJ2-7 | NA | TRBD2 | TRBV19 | CASRRDPGPGGYEQYF | TGTGCCAGTAGGCGCGACCCGGGCCCGGGAGGCTACGAGCAGTACTTC
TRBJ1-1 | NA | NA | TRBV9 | CASSVGFGEAFF | TGTGCCAGCAGCGTAGGATTTGGTGAAGCTTTCTTT
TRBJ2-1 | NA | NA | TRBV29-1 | CSGAAGVLYNEQFF | TGCAGCGGGGCTGCAGGGGTATTATACAATGAGCAGTTCTTC
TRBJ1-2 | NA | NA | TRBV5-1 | CASSRSWHGYTF | TGCGCCAGCAGCCGATCTTGGCATGGCTACACCTTC
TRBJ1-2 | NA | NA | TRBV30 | CAWRKNYGYTF | TGTGCCTGGAGAAAGAACTATGGCTACACCTTC
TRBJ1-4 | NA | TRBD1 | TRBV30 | CACDRGKLFF | TGTGCCTGTGACAGGGGAAAACTGTTTTTT
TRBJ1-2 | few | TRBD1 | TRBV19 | CASSRQGYGYTF | TGTGCCAGTAGTCGACAGGGCTATGGCTACACCTTC
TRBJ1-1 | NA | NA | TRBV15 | CATSRDSGEAFF | TGTGCCACCAGCAGAGATAGTGGTGAAGCTTTCTTT
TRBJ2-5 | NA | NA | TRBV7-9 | CASSLAGALGETQYF | TGTGCCAGCAGCTTGGCGGGGGCTCTGGGAGAGACCCAGTACTTC
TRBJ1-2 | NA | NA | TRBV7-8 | CASSLGLVQNYGYTF | TGTGCCAGCAGCTTAGGGTTGGTACAGAACTATGGCTACACCTTC
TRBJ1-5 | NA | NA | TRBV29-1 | CSVLPDYNQPQHF | TGCAGCGTTCTCCCAGACTACAATCAGCCCCAGCATTTT
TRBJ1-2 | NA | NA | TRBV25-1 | CASSTHPVDVYGYTF | TGTGCCAGCAGTACCCATCCAGTGGACGTCTATGGCTACACCTTC
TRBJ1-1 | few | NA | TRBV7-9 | CASRPGVSMNTEAFF | TGTGCCAGCAGACCAGGGGTTAGCATGAACACTGAAGCTTTCTTT
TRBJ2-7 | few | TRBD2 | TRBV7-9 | CASSLDPGGNYEQYF | TGTGCCAGCAGCTTGGATCCGGGAGGAAACTACGAGCAGTACTTC
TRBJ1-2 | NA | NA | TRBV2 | CASRPAPANYGYTF | TGTGCCAGCAGACCGGCCCCGGCTAACTATGGCTACACCTTC
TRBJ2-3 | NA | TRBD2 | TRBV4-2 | CASSYGTSGGVSTDTQYF | TGTGCCAGCAGCTACGGGACTAGCGGGGGGGTAAGCACAGATACGCAGTATTTT
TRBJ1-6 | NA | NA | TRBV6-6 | CASTGSYDSPLHF | TGTGCCAGTACGGGGTCGTATGATTCACCCCTCCACTTT
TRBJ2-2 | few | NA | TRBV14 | CASSLVGGARTGELFF | TGTGCCAGCAGCCTCGTAGGAGGGGCCCGTACCGGGGAGCTGTTTTTT
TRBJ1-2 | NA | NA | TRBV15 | CATSKNGGNGYTF | TGTGCCACCAGCAAAAACGGGGGAAATGGCTACACCTTC
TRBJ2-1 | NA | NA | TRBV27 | CASRKGQGRYNEQFF | TGTGCCAGCAGGAAGGGTCAGGGTAGATACAATGAGCAGTTCTTC
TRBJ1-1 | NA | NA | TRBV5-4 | CASSLGSNTEAFF | TGTGCCAGCAGCTTGGGCAGTAACACTGAAGCTTTCTTT
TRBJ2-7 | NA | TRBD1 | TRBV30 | CAWRMTGHSEQYF | TGTGCCTGGAGGATGACAGGGCACTCCGAGCAGTACTTC
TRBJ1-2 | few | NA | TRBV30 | CAWSVGGLLRGGYTF | TGTGCCTGGAGTGTGGGGGGCCTTCTTAGAGGAGGCTACACCTTC
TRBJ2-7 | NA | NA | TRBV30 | CAWSVISGLNGQYF | TGTGCCTGGAGTGTGATTTCGGGGCTCAACGGGCAGTACTTC
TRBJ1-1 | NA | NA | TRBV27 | CASSEYGNTEAFF | TGTGCCAGCAGTGAATACGGAAACACTGAAGCTTTCTTT
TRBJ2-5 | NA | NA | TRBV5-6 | CASSLVPQETQYF | TGTGCCAGCAGCTTGGTACCCCAAGAGACCCAGTACTTC
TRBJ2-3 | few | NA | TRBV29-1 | CSVYSSDTQYF | TGCAGCGTTTACTCATCAGATACGCAGTATTTT
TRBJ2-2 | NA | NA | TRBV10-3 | CAISPPYNTGELFF | TGTGCCATCAGCCCCCCCTACAACACCGGGGAGCTGTTTTTT
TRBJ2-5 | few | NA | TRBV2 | CASSQQETQYF | TGTGCCAGCAGCCAACAAGAGACCCAGTACTTC
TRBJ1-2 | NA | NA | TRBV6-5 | CASSVGGPYGYTF | TGTGCCAGCTCTGTCGGGGGACCCTATGGCTACACCTTC
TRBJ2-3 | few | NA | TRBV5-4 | CASSTKRITDTQYF | TGTGCCAGCAGCACAAAGCGGATCACAGATACGCAGTATTTT
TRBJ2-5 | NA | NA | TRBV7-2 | CASSPFQETQYF | TGTGCCAGCAGCCCCTTCCAAGAGACCCAGTACTTC
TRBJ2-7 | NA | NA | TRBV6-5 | CASSYSVQGSYYEQYF | TGTGCCAGCAGTTATAGTGTTCAGGGGTCCTACTACGAGCAGTACTTC
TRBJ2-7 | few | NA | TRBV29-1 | CSVVAAYEQYF | TGCAGCGTTGTGGCTGCCTACGAGCAGTACTTC
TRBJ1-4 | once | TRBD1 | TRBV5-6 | CASSPGQGGLFF | TGTGCCAGCAGCCCGGGACAGGGCGGACTGTTTTTT
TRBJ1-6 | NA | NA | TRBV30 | CAWSVGRLNSPLHF | TGTGCCTGGAGTGTCGGGCGGCTAAATTCACCCCTCCACTTT
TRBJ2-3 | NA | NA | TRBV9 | CASSVGWDTDTQYF | TGTGCCAGCAGCGTCGGGTGGGACACAGATACGCAGTATTTT
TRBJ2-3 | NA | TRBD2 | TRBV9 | CASSVDPAGGADTQYF | TGTGCCAGCAGCGTAGATCCAGCGGGGGGAGCAGATACGCAGTATTTT
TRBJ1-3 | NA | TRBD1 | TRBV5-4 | CASSTGGWGQAGNTIYF | TGTGCCAGCAGCACCGGAGGCTGGGGACAGGCAGGAAACACCATATATTTT
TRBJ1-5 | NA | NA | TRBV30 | CAWSVPGQPQHF | TGTGCCTGGAGTGTACCAGGTCAGCCCCAGCATTTT
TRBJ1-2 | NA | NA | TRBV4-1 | CASSHTGVGYTF | TGCGCCAGCAGCCATACAGGCGTCGGCTACACCTTC
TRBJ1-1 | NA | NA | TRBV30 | CAWKNRVNLVNTEAFF | TGTGCCTGGAAAAATCGTGTCAACCTAGTGAACACTGAAGCTTTCTTT
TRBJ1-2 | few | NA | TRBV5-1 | CASRDARGTYGYTF | TGCGCCAGCAGGGACGCCAGGGGAACTTATGGCTACACCTTC
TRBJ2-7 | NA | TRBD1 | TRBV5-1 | CASSLGTDVYEQYF | TGCGCCAGCAGCTTAGGGACAGACGTCTACGAGCAGTACTTC
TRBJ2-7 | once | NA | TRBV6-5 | CASSYGGGLPYEQYF | TGTGCCAGCAGTTACGGCGGGGGCCTTCCCTACGAGCAGTACTTC
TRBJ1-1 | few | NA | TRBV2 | CATMTDSTEAFF | TGTGCCACCATGACGGACAGCACTGAAGCTTTCTTT
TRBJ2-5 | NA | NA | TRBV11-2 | CASSPGTSTMGTQYF | TGTGCCAGCAGCCCAGGGACCAGTACTATGGGGACCCAGTACTTC
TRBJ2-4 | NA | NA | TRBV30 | CAWSRDPSGIQYF | TGTGCCTGGAGTCGGGACCCATCGGGCATTCAGTACTTC
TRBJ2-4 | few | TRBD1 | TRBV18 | CASSPLPTGANIQYF | TGTGCCAGCTCACCCTTACCGACAGGGGCGAACATTCAGTACTTC
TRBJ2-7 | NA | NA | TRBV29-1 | CSVILRGGGYEQYF | TGCAGCGTAATCCTTCGGGGAGGCGGCTACGAGCAGTACTTC